Shown below are 3 T cell receptor beta chains from a single sample sequenced in a study of blood T cells in healthy people across ages. For the second PCR, which ran for about 7 to 11 cycles, a sample-barcoded 5' primer and a J-beta primer mix were used. TCRdb ran MiXCR on the 5' RACE reads and lists one entry per CDR3 protein. There are roughly 680,000 distinct CDR3 sequences in the sample; 52% occur only once, and roughly 12% lies in the top ten. The sample comprised blood. Receptors were obtained from an elderly woman in good health.

The count of this clonotype is one. The chain uses TRBV5-1 and TRBJ2-5; D uncertain. V was pared by 5 bases and J by 5 bases, with 19 bases between. Germline V gives CDR1 SGHRS, CDR2 YFSETQ. This CDR3 contains 15 residues. The chain's CDR3 is CASSPPDGPRETQYF. The CDR3 bases are TGCGCCAGCAGTCCGCCGGACGGACCTCGGGAGACCCAGTACTTC.

This clonotype was observed many times. The V call is TRBV12-3 or TRBV12-4, the J call TRBJ1-2, with 7 bases lining up with TRBD1. V lost 7 bases and J lost 5; bases outside the gene matches: 10. The CDR3 loop spans 14 amino acids. The DNA for the CDR3 is TGTGCCAGCACCGCGGGGGGGACAGCTTATGGCTACACCTTC. Protein sequence: CASTAGGTAYGYTF.

Comments on this clonotype: A much more abundant neighbour one base away suggests this may be a read error. The chain recombines TRBV3-1 with TRBJ2-1; D call uncertain. Near its end, the DNA agrees better with TRBJ2-7, so the J call may be wrong. Germline-derived CDR1 and CDR2 are LGHDT and YNNKEL (reference sequence). The CDR3 is made up of 15 amino acids. CDR3 coding DNA: TGTGCCAGCAGCCAAGAAGGAACCCCCTACAATGAGCAGTACTTC. This translates into CASSQEGTPYNEQYF.